The 14 T cell receptor beta chains presented below share a single source sample, sequenced in a study of blood T cell repertoires in COVID-19. Assay used: immunoSEQ multiplex PCR; TCRdb lists only in-frame clones, some missing. This sample has 220,000 or so clones, with approximately 90% found just once. The sample consisted of peripheral blood. These receptors were obtained from a man between 60 and 75 years old with COVID-19, enrolled during active disease.

The rearrangement uses TRBV20-1 and TRBJ2-2; D is perhaps TRBD2 (6 bases). Trimming cost V 3 bases and J 5 bases, with 16 bases left between them. This CDR3 comprises 15 residues. Germline assignment: CDR1 DFQATT and CDR2 SNEGSKA (reference sequence). The CDR3 DNA reads as TGCAGTGCTAGTTCCGGGGGACGAGCGACCGGGGAGCTGTTTTTT. Translated, it gives CSASSGGRATGELFF.

V gene TRBV18 combines with J gene TRBJ1-2; 7 bases line up with TRBD1. After removal of 3 bases from V and 8 bases from J, the junction contained 12 bases not matched to a gene. CDR3 length equals 15 residues. The V gene's germline CDR1 is KGHSH and CDR2 LQKENI. The CDR3 DNA sequence: TGTGCCAGCTCACCCGGCGGGACAGTAACTATGGGCTACACCTTC. Its translation is CASSPGGTVTMGYTF.

The chain links TRBV28 to TRBJ2-7; TRBD2 is a possible D gene (6 bases). Germline CDR1 reads MDHEN; CDR2 reads SYDVKM. The V and J ends lost 7 bases and 10 bases respectively, with 14 bases between them. The CDR3 extends over 11 amino acids. Written as DNA, the CDR3 is TGTGCCAGCATCAAAGGACTATCTCAGTACTTC. This encodes CASIKGLSQYF.

J is TRBJ2-7 and V is TRBV10-3; 10 bases map to TRBD1. The CDR3 is 15 residues long. Germline CDR1 reads ENHRY; CDR2 reads SYGVKD. V shed 3 bases, J shed 6 bases, and the junction held 8 bases outside the gene matches. CDR3 DNA: TGTGCCATCAGTGACCCCGGGACAGGGGCTGGCGAGCAGTACTTC. Its protein product is CAISDPGTGAGEQYF.

The V and J genes are TRBV7-2 and TRBJ2-2, with D tentatively TRBD1 (7 bases). Germline CDR1 and CDR2: SGHTA and FQGNSA. The CDR3 sequence is 16 residues long. V lost 4 bases and J 13 bases, leaving 25 bases between the germline ends. The CDR3 protein is CASSSPAGSGGRWLFF. The CDR3, as DNA: TGTGCCAGCAGCTCCCCAGCGGGCTCAGGGGGAAGGTGGCTGTTTTTT.

The CDR3 nucleotides read TGTGCCAGCAGTGATCGGGGTCTGGGAACCGGGGAGCTGTTTTTT. Translation gives CASSDRGLGTGELFF. The chain has TRBV2 and TRBJ2-2, with D possibly being TRBD2 (5 bases). Germline V gene data show CDR1 as SNHLY and CDR2 as FYNNEI. The CDR3 is 15 amino acids. V lost 3 bases, J lost 5 bases, and 13 bases lay in between.

This clone was detected only once. This chain joins TRBV7-2 and TRBJ1-1, with D possibly TRBD1 on 5 matching bases. The CDR3 extends over 13 amino acids. Germline V gives CDR1 SGHTA, CDR2 FQGNSA. With 3 bases removed from V and 6 bases from J, the gap between germline ends came to 11 bases. CDR3 protein: CASSLLVGPEAFF. CDR3 sequence (DNA): TGTGCCAGCAGCTTGCTGGTGGGGCCTGAAGCTTTCTTT.

The chain has TRBV6-5 and TRBJ1-1; D unclear. V was pared by 4 bases and J by 6 bases, with 12 bases between. Germline V gene sequence: CDR1 MNHEY, CDR2 SVGAGI. The CDR3 loop spans 13 amino acids. The CDR3 loop reads CASSLRERAEAFF. The CDR3, as DNA: TGTGCCAGCAGTTTGCGGGAAAGGGCTGAAGCTTTCTTT.

The rearrangement links TRBV21-1 to TRBJ2-7; TRBD2, the D gene given by the table, was not confirmed from the DNA. TRBV21-1 is given as a pseudogene. The CDR3 spans 20 residues. CDR3 residues: CASSKGALAGEVRFHYEQYF. DNA of the CDR3: TGTGCCAGCAGCAAAGGGGCACTAGCGGGAGAGGTTCGTTTCCACTACGAGCAGTACTTC.

The chain couples TRBV2 to TRBJ1-1, with 9 positions matching TRBD1. Germline loops: CDR1 SNHLY, CDR2 FYNNEI. With 4 bases clipped from V and 0 bases from J, the junction kept 12 bases outside the gene matches. The CDR3 sequence is 18 residues long. CDR3 sequence: CASSAPLDRGNLNTEAFF. DNA for the CDR3: TGTGCCAGCAGTGCGCCATTAGACAGGGGGAATTTGAACACTGAAGCTTTCTTT.

The V call is TRBV4-3, the J call TRBJ1-5; D unclear. The germline gives CDR1 LGHNA, CDR2 YSLEER. This CDR3 comprises 14 residues. V shed 0 bases and J shed 7 bases, with 10 bases lying between them. In DNA, the CDR3 is TGCGCCAGCAGCCAAGATAGATCTGCACAGCCCCAGCATTTT. This encodes CASSQDRSAQPQHF.

The chain carries TRBV18 and TRBJ1-5; D is perhaps TRBD1 (6 bases). CDR1 and CDR2 (germline): KGHSH, LQKENI. The germline V and J ends were trimmed by 3 bases and 3 bases, with 21 bases remaining between them. The CDR3 runs 18 residues. In DNA, the CDR3 is TGTGCCAGCTCACCGGTACCCCCAGGGGCAGGAAACAATCAGCCCCAGCATTTT. This translates into CASSPVPPGAGNNQPQHF.

J is TRBJ2-7 and V is TRBV21-1; no DNA check was done on the table's D call, TRBD2. TRBV21-1 is an annotated pseudogene. The CDR3 is made up of 17 amino acids. The CDR3 loop is CASSTASGRRSSYEQYF. CDR3 nucleotides: TGTGCCAGCAGCACAGCTAGCGGGAGGCGGAGCTCCTACGAGCAGTACTTC.

This clone has just a few counts. The genes are TRBV5-1 and TRBJ2-5; D uncertain. Trimming took off 0 bases at V and 3 bases at J, with 12 bases between the two ends. This CDR3 has 15 residues. Germline V lookup: CDR1 SGHRS, CDR2 YFSETQ. The CDR3 is CASSLAGGREETQYF. The CDR3 bases are TGCGCCAGCAGCTTGGCAGGTGGTCGTGAAGAGACCCAGTACTTC. Variable domain in full (rest from reference TRBV5-1 and TRBJ2-5): KAGVTQTPRYLIKTRGQQVTLSCSPISGHRSVSWYQQTPGQGLQFLFEYFSETQRNKGNFPGRFSGRQFSNSRSEMNVSTLELGDSALYLCASSLAGGREETQYFGPGTRLLVL.